The 30 T cell receptor beta chains given below trace back to one sample, sequenced in a study of blood T cell repertoires in COVID-19. The data were produced by immunoSEQ multiplex PCR, yet TCRdb's version contains in-frame clones alone and is incomplete. The data show about 40,000 clones, about four fifths seen once. The sample was peripheral blood. The source is a woman aged 55-75 years with acute or convalescent COVID-19.

The V call is TRBV5-4, the J call TRBJ1-5; the D gene is possibly TRBD1 (5 bases). From germline, CDR1 is SGHNT and CDR2 YYREEE (reference sequence). The CDR3 has 15 residues. The ends were cut back, 3 bases at V and 8 bases at J, with 18 bases in the middle. The CDR3: CASSSHPGPGEPQHF. DNA of the CDR3: TGTGCCAGCAGCTCCCATCCGGGGCCGGGGGAGCCCCAGCATTTT.

This chain connects TRBV2 to TRBJ2-7, with 11 bases aligning to TRBD1. The ends lost 4 bases at V and 2 bases at J; junction bases unmatched: 4. Germline-derived CDR1 and CDR2 are SNHLY and FYNNEI. The CDR3 totals 15 residues. The CDR3 protein is CASSAGGQGAYEQYF. The CDR3 coding sequence is TGTGCCAGCAGTGCCGGGGGACAGGGGGCCTACGAGCAGTACTTC.

The gene calls are TRBV10-2 and TRBJ1-6, with 7 bases that match TRBD1. This CDR3 has 14 residues. V shed 0 bases, J shed 8 bases, and the junction held 1 base outside the gene matches. CDR1 WSHSY and CDR2 SAAADI come from the germline V gene. The CDR3 DNA sequence: TGCGCCAGCAGTGAGTCGACAGGGTATTCACCCCTCCACTTT. Its translation: CASSESTGYSPLHF.

This clone has just a few counts. The rearrangement joins TRBV5-1 to TRBJ1-4; weak D call: TRBD1 (6 bases). Germline CDR1 is SGHRS and CDR2 is YFSETQ. This CDR3 has 15 residues. With 0 bases removed from V and 5 bases from J, the gap between germline ends came to 11 bases. CDR3 protein: CASSLGGQKNEKLFF. CDR3 DNA sequence: TGCGCCAGCAGCTTGGGTGGACAGAAGAATGAAAAACTGTTTTTT.

The J gene is TRBJ1-3, the V gene TRBV5-6, with 8 bases fitting TRBD1. J gave up 0 bases and V 4 bases, and 3 bases lay outside the gene matches. The CDR3 has 15 residues. CDR1 and CDR2 (germline): SGHDT, YYEEEE. CDR3 bases: TGTGCCAGCAGCCGGACAGGGAGCTCTGGAAACACCATATATTTT. Amino acid sequence: CASSRTGSSGNTIYF.

The chain has TRBV15 and TRBJ2-1; perhaps TRBD2 as D (5 bases). The CDR3 totals 13 residues. Germline assignment: CDR1 LNHNV and CDR2 YYDKDF (reference sequence). Trimming took 0 bases from V and 6 from J, leaving 6 bases between them. CDR3 coding DNA: TGTGCCACCAGCAGAGAGAGGGTCAATGAGCAGTTCTTC. Protein sequence: CATSRERVNEQFF.

Here the CDR3 DNA reads TGTGCCAGCAGCTTGACTCGGACTAGCGGGGGGTCCGGGGAGCTGTTTTTT. This gives the protein CASSLTRTSGGSGELFF. V and J are TRBV7-2 and TRBJ2-2; 14 nucleotides agree with TRBD2. V shed 3 bases, J shed 6 bases, and the junction held 6 bases outside the gene matches. Germline V lookup: CDR1 SGHTA, CDR2 FQGNSA. The CDR3 loop spans 17 amino acids.

To note about this clone: An end of the junction differs from the germline gene, which may be a read error. This chain links TRBV9 with TRBJ1-2; perhaps TRBD1 as D (5 bases). CDR3 length: 16 residues. Germline V CDR1 and CDR2: SGDLS, YYNGEE. The CDR3 coding sequence is TGTGCCAGCACCGTATCCTCCGTGGGGGAGGGCAGTGGCTACACCTTC. Translation gives CASTVSSVGEGSGYTF.

The CDR3 DNA reads as TGTGCCACCAGTGACCCTGACAGACCCCAAGAGACCCAGTACTTC. Amino acid sequence: CATSDPDRPQETQYF. The rearrangement links TRBV24-1 to TRBJ2-5; tentatively, D is TRBD1 (5 bases). There are 15 residues in the CDR3. In germline, CDR1 is KGHDR, CDR2 SFDVKD. The ends were cut back, 4 bases at V and 1 base at J, with 12 bases in the middle.

The J gene is TRBJ1-6, the V gene TRBV6-1, with D possibly being TRBD1 (5 bases). CDR3 length: 16 residues. V lost 1 base and J 6 bases, leaving 13 bases between the germline ends. Germline V gene lookup returns CDR1 MNHNS and CDR2 SASEGT. The CDR3 DNA follows: TGTGCCAGCAGTGAAGACTCGTTGCAGGGTAATTCACCCCTCCACTTT. It is translated as CASSEDSLQGNSPLHF.

The chain has TRBV24-1 and TRBJ1-1; 9 bases fit TRBD1. CDR1 and CDR2 from the germline V gene are KGHDR and SFDVKD. V was clipped by 2 bases and J by 6 bases; unmatched bases: 0. The CDR3 runs to 13 residues. CDR3 residues: CATSDWTGAEAFF. CDR3 sequence (DNA): TGTGCCACCAGTGATTGGACAGGGGCTGAAGCTTTCTTT.

The chain has TRBV11-1 and TRBJ2-7; D possibly corresponds to TRBD1 (6 bases). V lost 4 bases and J 0 bases, leaving 16 bases between the germline ends. Germline-derived CDR1 and CDR2 are SGHAT and FQDESV (reference sequence). There are 16 residues in the CDR3. CDR3 protein: CASSSRLGASSYEQYF. As DNA, the CDR3 is TGTGCCAGCAGCTCCAGGCTGGGGGCGAGCTCCTACGAGCAGTACTTC.

This clone was detected only once. The J gene is TRBJ2-7, the V gene TRBV11-2; 9 nucleotides align to TRBD1. With V trimmed by 10 bases and J by 2 bases, 6 bases remained unmatched. The CDR3 covers 13 residues. Per the germline V gene, CDR1 is SGHAT and CDR2 is FQNNGV. In nucleotides, the CDR3 is TGTGCCATTTCACAGGGGGCGACCTACGAGCAGTACTTC. Its translation: CAISQGATYEQYF.

The chain recombines TRBV7-8 with TRBJ2-7; 8 nucleotides line up with TRBD1. This CDR3 is 14 amino acids long. Germline V gives CDR1 SGHVS, CDR2 FQNEAQ. V gave up 3 bases and J gave up 3 bases; unmatched junction bases: 4. In DNA, the CDR3 is TGTGCCAGCAGCTTCGACAGGGGTTTCTACGAGCAGTACTTC. It yields the protein CASSFDRGFYEQYF.

This chain joins TRBV7-9 and TRBJ1-3, with D hard to call. The germline gives CDR1 SEHNR, CDR2 FQNEAQ (reference sequence). Between the trimmed V and J ends, which lost 1 base and 4 bases, there was a span of 5 bases. The CDR3 loop spans 13 amino acids. The CDR3 sequence is CASSLGLGNTIYF. As DNA, the CDR3 is TGTGCCAGCAGCTTAGGTCTGGGAAACACCATATATTTT.

This rearrangement joins TRBV7-8 to TRBJ2-7, with 7 bases lining up with TRBD2. Germline loops: CDR1 SGHVS, CDR2 FQNEAQ. The CDR3 length is 14 residues. Losses at the gene ends were 7 bases for V and 5 bases for J; bases not matched to a gene: 11. The CDR3 DNA follows: TGTGCCAGCACCTCAGCGGGGCCAAGCGACGAGCAGTACTTC. It is translated as CASTSAGPSDEQYF.

The J gene is TRBJ2-5, the V gene TRBV6-2 or TRBV6-3; weak D call: TRBD1 (6 bases). Germline lookup yields CDR1 MNHEY and CDR2 SVGEGT. Deletions cut 1 base from V and 5 bases from J, with 11 bases between. This CDR3 comprises 14 residues. CDR3 coding DNA: TGTGCCAGCAGTTACTATTGGGGGCGGGAGACCCAGTACTTC. This gives the protein CASSYYWGRETQYF.

V usage is TRBV24-1 and J usage is TRBJ1-3; the D is unclear. The CDR3 totals 17 residues. CDR1 is KGHDR, CDR2 SFDVKD, per germline. V was cut by 1 base and J by 0 bases, with 12 bases left in between. This CDR3 is CATSDLFQVNSGNTIYF. In DNA, the CDR3 is TGTGCCACCAGTGATTTATTTCAGGTAAACTCTGGAAACACCATATATTTT.

V usage is TRBV7-3 and J usage is TRBJ2-3; 10 bases match TRBD2. Germline V gene data show CDR1 as SGHTA and CDR2 as FQGTGA. V gave up 5 bases and J gave up 3 bases; unmatched junction bases: 8. This CDR3 region has 16 residues. The CDR3 region has the DNA TGTGCCAGCAGCCGGACTAGCGGAGGTGGGACAGATACGCAGTATTTT. Amino acids: CASSRTSGGGTDTQYF.

This rearrangement joins TRBV3-1 (or the pseudogene TRBV3-2) to TRBJ1-2, with 7 bases matching TRBD1. Germline assignment: CDR1 LGHDT and CDR2 YNNKEL (reference sequence). The CDR3 is 15 residues long. The ends lost 3 bases at V and 7 bases at J; junction bases unmatched: 11. This chain's CDR3 is CASSHKTGKTGGYTF. CDR3 sequence (DNA): TGTGCCAGCAGCCATAAGACAGGGAAGACTGGTGGCTACACCTTC.

The chain has TRBV6-5 and TRBJ2-7; D might be TRBD1 (5 bases). This CDR3 has 13 amino acids. Germline assignment: CDR1 MNHEY and CDR2 SVGAGI. V was clipped by 6 bases and J by 1 base, with 10 bases between them. The DNA for the CDR3 is TGTGCCAGCAGACAGGTGAATTCCTACGAGCAGTACTTC. Translating gives CASRQVNSYEQYF.

The chain joins TRBV29-1 to TRBJ2-2, with a tentative D call TRBD1 (5 bases). Trimming stripped 7 bases from V and 4 bases from J, with 10 bases between. Germline V lookup: CDR1 SQVTM, CDR2 ANQGSEA. This CDR3 comprises 12 residues. As DNA, the CDR3 is TGCAGCGGCAGGGAATTCACCGGGGAGCTGTTTTTT. This encodes CSGREFTGELFF.

This clone was picked up a small number of times. The chain couples TRBV30 to TRBJ1-3; TRBD1 agrees at 7 bases. This CDR3 is 14 amino acids long. The junction had 4 bases not matched to a gene; V was cut back by 3 bases and J by 2 bases. Germline CDR1 and CDR2: GTSNPN and SVGIG (reference sequence). Written as DNA, the CDR3 is TGTGCCTGGAGGGAAGGGACAGCTGGAAACACCATATATTTT. Protein product: CAWREGTAGNTIYF.

V and J are TRBV5-6 and TRBJ1-5, with 9 bases lining up with TRBD1. J was trimmed by 7 bases and V by 5 bases; bases with no gene match: 10. CDR3 length equals 15 residues. Germline-derived CDR1 and CDR2 are SGHDT and YYEEEE. The CDR3 region has the DNA TGTGCCAGCAGTTCACAGGGGGCAGGGGTGCAGCCCCAGCATTTT. Translation gives CASSSQGAGVQPQHF. The entire variable domain, with the rest obtained from reference TRBV5-6 and TRBJ1-5, is as follows: DAGVTQSPTHLIKTRGQQVTLRCSPKSGHDTVSWYQQALGQGPQFIFQYYEEEERQRGNFPDRFSGHQFPNYSSELNVNALLLGDSALYLCASSSQGAGVQPQHFGDGTRLSIL.

This clone was observed once. The CDR3 nucleotides read TGTGCCAGCAGCTTGGTTCAGGGGTACGAGCAGTACTTC. Residues: CASSLVQGYEQYF. This chain joins TRBV5-5 and TRBJ2-7; perhaps TRBD1 as D (6 bases). Germline-derived CDR1 and CDR2 are SGHKS and YYEKEE (reference sequence). V gave up 0 bases and J gave up 4 bases, with 8 bases separating them. The CDR3 runs 13 residues. Using reference TRBV5-5 and TRBJ2-7 for the parts outside the CDR3, the full variable domain is DAGVTQSPTHLIKTRGQQVTLRCSPISGHKSVSWYQQVLGQGPQFIFQYYEKEERGRGNFPDRFSARQFPNYSSELNVNALLLGDSALYLCASSLVQGYEQYFGPGTRLTVT.

V usage is TRBV3-1 (or the pseudogene TRBV3-2) and J usage is TRBJ2-1; 10 nucleotides line up with TRBD2. With V trimmed by 6 bases and J by 7 bases, 12 bases remained unmatched. In germline, CDR1 is LGHDT, CDR2 YNNKEL (reference sequence). The CDR3 has 16 amino acids. The CDR3 sequence is CASRQASSGSLNEQFF. The DNA of the CDR3 is TGTGCCAGCAGGCAGGCGTCTAGCGGGAGTCTTAATGAGCAGTTCTTC.

This chain connects TRBV6-2 or TRBV6-3 to TRBJ1-5; 7 positions match TRBD1. V lost 6 bases, J lost 0 bases, and 8 bases stayed unmatched. The CDR3 has 16 amino acids. Germline assignment: CDR1 MNHEY and CDR2 SVGEGT. This CDR3 reads CASSARQGNSNQPQHF. As DNA, the CDR3 is TGTGCCAGCAGCGCACGACAGGGCAATAGCAATCAGCCCCAGCATTTT.

The V and J genes are TRBV15 and TRBJ1-1; D ambiguous. This CDR3 contains 12 residues. Germline V gene sequence: CDR1 LNHNV, CDR2 YYDKDF (reference sequence). The germline V and J ends were trimmed by 6 bases and 0 bases, with 5 bases remaining between them. The DNA of the CDR3 is TGTGCCACCAGGCGGGTGAACACTGAAGCTTTCTTT. Protein: CATRRVNTEAFF.

In its sample, this clone was seen a few times. The chain combines TRBV7-9 with TRBJ2-1, with D possibly being TRBD2 (6 bases). CDR3 length: 16 amino acids. Germline CDR1 is SEHNR and CDR2 is FQNEAQ (reference sequence). Between the trimmed V and J ends, which lost 1 base and 2 bases, there was a span of 12 bases. The CDR3: CASSLVLGGTYNEQFF. In DNA form, the CDR3 reads TGTGCCAGCAGCTTAGTTCTTGGCGGGACCTACAATGAGCAGTTCTTC.

The chain couples TRBV19 to TRBJ2-1; 8 nucleotides match TRBD2. With 5 bases clipped from V and 5 bases from J, the junction kept 8 bases outside the gene matches. The length of the CDR3 is 15 residues. The V gene's germline CDR1 is LNHDA and CDR2 SQIVND (reference sequence). This CDR3 is CASSLIAGPNNEQFF. The CDR3 nucleotides are TGTGCCAGTAGTCTAATAGCGGGACCGAACAATGAGCAGTTCTTC.